The T cell receptor beta chain described here comes from a study of blood T cell repertoires in COVID-19. Germline V CDR1 and CDR2: DFQATT, SNEGSKA (reference sequence). Losses at the gene ends were 5 bases for V and 6 bases for J; bases not matched to a gene: 4. The CDR3 extends over 11 amino acids. Repertoires were generated with immunoSEQ multiplex PCR, while TCRdb's copy carries only in-frame clones and drops some. In the table there are approximately 290,000 clones, 75% to 95% of which are singletons. All enrollees were about 18 to 89 years old and from about 25 US areas. Cohorts were based on clinical histories the participants reported. In Cohort 3, a recovered donor had either two negative PCRs, clearance, or symptom resolution.

The sequencing input was PBMCs or T cells enriched from blood (not recorded which). This receptor was obtained from a woman in her 30s who had recovered from COVID-19. The chain recombines TRBV20-1 with TRBJ2-7; 7 nucleotides agree with TRBD2. The CDR3 DNA reads as TGCAGTGCTTGGACTAGAGGCGAGCAGTACTTC. It specifies CSAWTRGEQYF.